These 12 T cell receptor beta chains were sequenced from one sample in a study of Ad26.COV2.S vaccination and SARS-CoV-2 variants. The method was immunoSEQ multiplex PCR; TCRdb's version includes in-frame clones alone and lacks a portion of them. The sample records 360,000 or so clones, 70% to 90% being singletons. The treatment is: around 19 received Ad26.COV2.S at low or high dose, single or two shots; roughly five received placebo; per-sample allocation not given. Vaccine and placebo recipients were sampled on day 63 after the first injection. Sample: peripheral blood, taken in a trial of Ad26.COV2.S vaccine versus placebo. Every receptor here comes from a person between 18 and 59 years old who received the Ad26.COV2.S COVID-19 vaccine or a placebo.

The CDR3 loop is CASSAPTGISYEQYF. As DNA, the CDR3 is TGTGCCAGCAGTGCCCCTACAGGGATCTCCTACGAGCAGTACTTC. This chain uses TRBV2 with TRBJ2-7, with D possibly being TRBD1 (6 bases). Germline-derived CDR1 and CDR2 are SNHLY and FYNNEI. V was shortened by 4 bases and J by 0 bases, with 13 bases between the two germline ends. This CDR3 spans 15 amino acids.

The V call is TRBV28, the J call TRBJ2-5; 8 nucleotides match TRBD1. The CDR3 length is 14 residues. V shed 3 bases and J 5 bases; nucleotides not matched to a gene: 5. Germline V gene lookup returns CDR1 MDHEN and CDR2 SYDVKM. CDR3 DNA sequence: TGTGCCAGCAGTTTCAGGGGGCGTGTGGAGACCCAGTACTTC. Protein product: CASSFRGRVETQYF.

V gene TRBV5-6 combines with J gene TRBJ2-7; 7 bases agree with TRBD2. CDR3 length: 14 residues. J was trimmed by 7 bases and V by 0 bases; bases with no gene match: 7. CDR1 and CDR2 from the germline V gene are SGHDT and YYEEEE. In nucleotides, the CDR3 is TGTGCCAGCAGCTTGGGGTTCCCCGGGGGGGAGCAGTACTTC. Amino acids: CASSLGFPGGEQYF.

This clone was seen only a few times. J is TRBJ1-1 and V is TRBV3-1 (or the pseudogene TRBV3-2); tentatively, D is TRBD1 (6 bases). The germline gives CDR1 LGHDT, CDR2 YNNKEL (reference sequence). V was shortened by 6 bases and J by 4 bases, with 12 bases between the two germline ends. The CDR3 totals 13 residues. The CDR3 DNA reads TGTGCCAGCAGACTACAGGGAGGCACTGAAGCTTTCTTT. Translating it yields CASRLQGGTEAFF.

The genes are TRBV29-1 and TRBJ2-3; 8 nucleotides align to TRBD2. Per germline, CDR1 SQVTM and CDR2 ANQGSEA. V lost 0 bases and J lost 5; bases outside the gene matches: 13. The CDR3 covers 17 residues. CDR3 sequence reads: CSVEESGREEPGDTQYF. The DNA for the CDR3 is TGCAGCGTTGAAGAGTCGGGGCGGGAGGAACCAGGAGATACGCAGTATTTT.

As regards this clone: At one end, the junction sequence differs from germline, possibly due to a read error. V is TRBV6-5 and J is TRBJ1-5; D gene unclear. Germline lookup yields CDR1 MNHEY and CDR2 SVGAGI. The CDR3 length is 13 residues. CDR3 nucleotide sequence: TGTGCCAGCAGTGACTCCGCGCGGGAGCCCCAGCATTTT. This codes for CASSDSAREPQHF.

The chain employs TRBV28 and TRBJ1-2, with 8 bases fitting TRBD1. The V segment lost 5 bases and the J segment 8 bases; nucleotides outside the gene matches: 7. CDR1 MDHEN and CDR2 SYDVKM come from the germline V gene. The CDR3 runs to 13 residues. In DNA form, the CDR3 reads TGTGCCAGCAGTCCCTGGACAGGGAGAGGCTACACCTTC. Residues: CASSPWTGRGYTF.

The rearrangement joins TRBV14 to TRBJ2-2, with a weak D call TRBD1 (5 bases). CDR1 and CDR2 (germline): SGHDN, FVKESK. The CDR3 totals 18 residues. V dropped 0 bases and J dropped 0 bases, with 14 bases sitting between them. CDR3 nucleotide sequence: TGTGCCAGCAGCCAAGATTTAATAGGACACACGAACACCGGGGAGCTGTTTTTT. Protein sequence: CASSQDLIGHTNTGELFF. Filled out from reference TRBV14 and TRBJ2-2, the complete variable domain reads EAGVTQFPSHSVIEKGQTVTLRCDPISGHDNLYWYRRVMGKEIKFLLHFVKESKQDESGMPNNRFLAERTGGTYSTLKVQPAELEDSGVYFCASSQDLIGHTNTGELFFGEGSRLTVL.

This rearrangement joins TRBV10-2 to TRBJ1-2; possibly TRBD1 for D (6 bases). CDR3 length: 14 residues. In germline, CDR1 is WSHSY, CDR2 SAAADI. Trimming shortened V by 2 bases and J by 7 bases, and 14 bases separated the two germline ends. The CDR3 DNA reads TGCGCCAGCAGTGAGACAGGGACGGCGTCTGGCTACACCTTC. This codes for CASSETGTASGYTF.

V usage is TRBV28 and J usage is TRBJ2-1; 7 bases agree with TRBD2. The junction had 10 bases not matched to a gene; V was cut back by 5 bases and J by 0 bases. There are 17 residues in the CDR3. The germline gives CDR1 MDHEN, CDR2 SYDVKM. Here the CDR3 reads CASSNRDYRVSYNEQFF. The CDR3 nucleotides read TGTGCCAGCAGTAACCGGGACTACCGGGTCTCCTACAATGAGCAGTTCTTC. The full variable domain, rest sourced from reference TRBV28 and TRBJ2-1, is DVKVTQSSRYLVKRTGEKVFLECVQDMDHENMFWYRQDPGLGLRLIYFSYDVKMKEKGDIPEGYSVSREKKERFSLILESASTNQTSMYLCASSNRDYRVSYNEQFFGPGTRLTVL.

The genes are TRBV5-4 and TRBJ2-4; TRBD1 is a possible D gene (6 bases). Germline CDR1 reads SGHNT; CDR2 reads YYREEE (reference sequence). The CDR3 is 14 residues long. V was shortened by 2 bases and J by 5 bases, with 11 bases between the two germline ends. This CDR3 is CASSLIGGENIQYF. CDR3 DNA: TGTGCCAGCAGCTTAATAGGGGGAGAAAACATTCAGTACTTC.

The chain links TRBV6-5 to TRBJ2-1, with 7 bases fitting TRBD2. Per germline, CDR1 MNHEY and CDR2 SVGAGI. V shed 10 bases and J 6 bases; nucleotides not matched to a gene: 9. The CDR3 is 13 residues long. This CDR3 reads CATAAGVRNEQFF. The CDR3 DNA reads TGTGCCACCGCGGCGGGAGTACGCAATGAGCAGTTCTTC.